This is a list of T cell receptor beta chains from one sample in a study of spatial heterogeneity in lung cancer. From the 5' RACE reads, TCRdb called clonotypes with MiXCR, one entry per CDR3 protein. The sample shows 50,000 to 60,000 distinct CDR3 sequences, less than 9.5% of them seen only once. This material consisted of PBMCs, taken at follow-up. The receptors come from a female donor with early-stage non-small cell lung cancer. The CDR3 runs from the conserved cysteine through the conserved F or W. D genes are given only for firm matches. The size field is filled for only some rows; it gives once, few, many or a size class.

clone_size d_call j_call v_call cdr3_aa cdr3_nt
few TRBD1 TRBJ2-1 TRBV14 CASSQETGWTVNEQFF TGTGCCAGCAGCCAAGAGACAGGGTGGACTGTCAATGAGCAGTTCTTC
NA NA TRBJ2-5 TRBV7-2 CASSLGDGGTQYF TGTGCCAGCAGCTTAGGGGATGGGGGGACCCAGTACTTC
NA NA TRBJ1-6 TRBV3-1 CASSQGLANSYNSPLHF TGTGCCAGCAGCCAAGGACTGGCCAACTCCTATAATTCACCCCTCCACTTT
many NA TRBJ2-7 TRBV28 CASSPMNLGRDNPYEQYF TGTGCCAGCAGCCCAATGAATCTCGGTCGGGACAATCCTTACGAGCAGTACTTC
many TRBD2 TRBJ2-5 TRBV4-1 CASSRLLAGATQETQYF TGCGCCAGCAGCCGGCTCCTAGCGGGGGCGACCCAAGAGACCCAGTACTTC
NA NA TRBJ2-7 TRBV24-1 CATSARDLGEQYF TGTGCCACCAGTGCTCGGGATTTGGGTGAGCAGTACTTC
few NA TRBJ2-7 TRBV28 CASSSGMNYEQYF TGTGCCAGCAGTTCGGGAATGAACTACGAGCAGTACTTC
many NA TRBJ1-1 TRBV5-1 CASSFGRWGFTEAFF TGCGCCAGCAGCTTTGGTCGGTGGGGGTTCACTGAAGCTTTCTTT
NA NA TRBJ2-2 TRBV7-4 CASSLGGDGTGELFF TGTGCCAGCAGCTTAGGTGGCGACGGCACCGGGGAGCTGTTTTTT
NA NA TRBJ1-1 TRBV12-3/TRBV12-4 CASSFGGGVNTEAFF TGTGCCAGCAGTTTCGGAGGGGGGGTGAACACTGAAGCTTTCTTT
many NA TRBJ1-2 TRBV13 CASSSAGAAYRVRGYTF TGTGCCAGCAGCTCTGCCGGAGCGGCCTACAGGGTTCGTGGCTACACCTTC
many NA TRBJ2-3 TRBV5-1 CASSLAGTDTQYF TGCGCCAGCAGCTTAGCAGGCACAGATACGCAGTATTTT
many NA TRBJ1-5 TRBV6-2/TRBV6-3 CASSYDRYNQPQHF TGTGCCAGCAGTTATGACAGGTACAATCAGCCCCAGCATTTT
few TRBD1 TRBJ2-5 TRBV6-2/TRBV6-3 CATYTPGLRTGRETQYF TGTGCCACCTACACCCCCGGGTTACGGACAGGGCGAGAGACCCAGTACTTC
many NA TRBJ2-5 TRBV5-4 CASSLADHGLHQETQYF TGTGCCAGCAGCTTGGCCGATCACGGACTACACCAAGAGACCCAGTACTTC
many TRBD2 TRBJ2-1 TRBV25-1 CASSGLAGDPNEQFF TGTGCCAGCAGTGGTTTAGCGGGGGATCCTAATGAGCAGTTCTTC
many NA TRBJ1-6 TRBV11-2 CASSLVDLYNSPLHF TGTGCCAGCAGCTTAGTGGATCTCTATAATTCACCCCTCCACTTT
few NA TRBJ2-7 TRBV19 CASSITVSYEQYF TGTGCCAGTAGTATTACAGTCTCCTACGAGCAGTACTTC
many NA TRBJ2-7 TRBV27 CASKTRADMTYEQYF TGTGCCAGCAAAACAAGGGCAGACATGACCTACGAGCAGTACTTC
many NA TRBJ1-6 TRBV7-9 CASSSQGWDSPLHF TGTGCCAGCAGCTCCCAGGGGTGGGATTCACCCCTCCACTTT
NA NA TRBJ2-1 TRBV5-1 CASSFAGGSYNEQSF NA
many TRBD1 TRBJ1-2 TRBV18 CASSETGDYGYTF TGTGCCAGCTCAGAGACAGGGGACTATGGCTACACCTTC
NA TRBD1 TRBJ1-2 TRBV20-1 CSARGTETNYGYTF TGCAGTGCTCGAGGGACAGAAACTAACTATGGCTACACCTTC
NA TRBD2 TRBJ2-7 TRBV12-3/TRBV12-4 CASINGGAAEQYF TGTGCCAGCATTAACGGGGGGGCGGCAGAGCAGTACTTC
NA TRBD2 TRBJ2-1 TRBV3-1 CASSRASSRVSGGTNEQFF TGTGCCAGCAGCCGAGCGAGTTCAAGAGTTAGCGGGGGTACCAATGAGCAGTTCTTC
NA NA TRBJ1-1 TRBV5-4 CASSRDAMNTEAFF TGTGCCAGCAGCCGGGACGCTATGAACACTGAAGCTTTCTTT
many NA TRBJ2-1 TRBV28 CASTRSQNPSYNEQFF TGTGCCAGCACCCGTTCCCAGAACCCCTCCTACAATGAGCAGTTCTTC
many TRBD2 TRBJ2-3 TRBV20-1 CSARRSTQRGGRDTQYF TGCAGTGCTAGGAGGAGCACTCAGCGGGGGGGCCGGGATACGCAGTATTTT
NA NA TRBJ1-5 TRBV28 CASSFSDRPNQPQHF TGTGCCAGCAGTTTCTCCGACAGGCCCAATCAGCCCCAGCATTTT
many TRBD2 TRBJ2-5 TRBV29-1 CSSGLAGQGGETQYF TGCAGCTCGGGACTAGCGGGGCAGGGAGGAGAGACCCAGTACTTC
many NA TRBJ2-5 TRBV6-1 CASSPRLQETQYF TGTGCCAGCAGTCCGAGGCTCCAAGAGACCCAGTACTTC
many NA TRBJ2-3 TRBV24-1 CATSDTGSTDTQYF TGTGCCACCAGTGATACGGGTAGCACGGATACGCAGTATTTT
many NA TRBJ2-1 TRBV29-1 CSVERGASVNEQFF TGCAGCGTTGAAAGGGGGGCCAGCGTCAATGAGCAGTTCTTC
NA NA TRBJ2-7 TRBV7-6 CASSLNVAGDGEQYF TGTGCCAGCAGCTTAAACGTGGCAGGCGACGGCGAGCAGTACTTC
many TRBD1 TRBJ1-2 TRBV7-2 CASSLPQTGNYGYTF TGTGCCAGCAGCCTACCTCAGACAGGGAACTATGGCTACACCTTC
few NA TRBJ2-5 TRBV11-2 CASSRGSEETQYF TGTGCCAGCAGCCGCGGTAGCGAAGAGACCCAGTACTTC
many NA TRBJ2-1 TRBV6-1 CASTPTVGLEQFF TGTGCCAGCACCCCGACTGTGGGGCTTGAGCAGTTCTTC
NA NA TRBJ2-7 TRBV5-4 CASSFPPSVEQYF TGTGCCAGCAGCTTCCCCCCTAGCGTCGAGCAGTACTTC
NA TRBD1 TRBJ2-7 TRBV20-1 CSAIRRDRGDEQYF TGCAGTGCGATACGCCGGGACAGGGGCGACGAGCAGTACTTC
many TRBD1 TRBJ1-1 TRBV7-6 CASSQTGPGSEAFF TGTGCCAGCAGCCAGACAGGGCCGGGTTCTGAAGCTTTCTTT
NA TRBD1 TRBJ2-7 TRBV28 CASVSRGTDEQYF TGTGCCAGCGTTTCCAGGGGGACAGACGAGCAGTACTTC